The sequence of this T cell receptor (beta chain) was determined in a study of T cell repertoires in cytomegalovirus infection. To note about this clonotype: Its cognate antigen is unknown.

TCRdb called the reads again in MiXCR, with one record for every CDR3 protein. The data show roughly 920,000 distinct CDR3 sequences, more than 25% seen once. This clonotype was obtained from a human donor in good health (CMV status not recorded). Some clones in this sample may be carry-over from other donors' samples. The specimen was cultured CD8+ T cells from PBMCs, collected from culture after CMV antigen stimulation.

The CDR3 DNA follows: TGCGCCAGCAGCCAAGATTCATGGGACAGGGGTCTGCACACTGAAGCTTTCTTT. Its translation: CASSQDSWDRGLHTEAFF. V gene TRBV4-1 combines with J gene TRBJ1-1; 10 positions match TRBD1. Trimming took 0 bases from V and 3 from J; bases not matched to a gene: 10. The CDR3 has 18 residues. Germline CDR1 reads MGHRA; CDR2 reads YSYEKL.